This is a list of T cell receptor beta chains from one sample in a study of blood T cell repertoires in COVID-19. TCRdb keeps only in-frame clones here, not all; method: immunoSEQ multiplex PCR. The data show 400,000 to 550,000 clones, around nine tenths seen once. Sequencing was carried out using PBMCs or T cells enriched from blood (not recorded which). The receptors derive from a woman in her late teens or twenties with acute COVID-19. Each CDR3 is given with its conserved first and last residue. The D gene is left open where the match is weak. The size of a clone is reported for some rows only, either as once, few or many, or as a class for expanded clones.

v_call	d_call	clone_size	cdr3_length	j_call	cdr3_aa	cdr3_nt
TRBV3-1/TRBV3-2	TRBD2	once	17	TRBJ2-1	CASSQVTSGRSHNEQFF	TGTGCCAGCAGCCAAGTAACTAGCGGGAGGTCCCACAATGAGCAGTTCTTC
TRBV5-6	TRBD1	NA	15	TRBJ1-1	CASSLGTGVNTEAFF	TGTGCCAGCAGCCTGGGGACAGGAGTAAACACTGAAGCTTTCTTT
TRBV11-2	TRBD1	NA	17	TRBJ2-7	CASSSIPWDSPTYEQYF	TGTGCCAGCAGCTCCATCCCGTGGGACAGCCCTACCTACGAGCAGTACTTC
TRBV5-6	TRBD1	NA	15	TRBJ1-1	CASSSTGGMSPEAFF	TGTGCCAGCAGCTCAACAGGGGGCATGAGCCCCGAAGCTTTCTTT
TRBV11-1	NA	NA	14	TRBJ1-5	CAGIRQVRAQPQHF	TGTGCCGGAATCCGACAGGTTAGGGCTCAGCCCCAGCATTTT
TRBV6-5	TRBD2	NA	15	TRBJ2-3	CASSYLAGESDTQYF	TGTGCCAGCAGTTACCTAGCGGGAGAATCAGATACGCAGTATTTT
TRBV27	TRBD1	once	13	TRBJ1-2	CASRGQPSYGYTF	TGTGCCAGCAGGGGACAGCCATCTTATGGCTACACCTTC
TRBV28	NA	few	12	TRBJ1-2	CASRYTNYGYTF	TGTGCCAGCAGATATACTAACTATGGCTACACCTTC
TRBV15	NA	NA	14	TRBJ1-1	CATSRDRGSTEAFF	TGTGCCACCAGCAGAGATAGGGGTAGCACTGAAGCTTTCTTT
TRBV3-1/TRBV3-2	NA	few	12	TRBJ1-1	CASSPGSTEAFF	TGTGCCAGCAGCCCCGGGTCCACTGAAGCTTTCTTT
TRBV7-8	TRBD1	NA	19	TRBJ2-2	CASSSQQLRDRGYTGELFF	TGTGCCAGCAGCTCCCAACAATTACGGGACAGGGGTTACACCGGGGAGCTGTTTTTT
TRBV5-1	TRBD1	once	14	TRBJ2-7	CASSATGGEDEQYF	TGCGCCAGCAGCGCGACAGGGGGCGAGGACGAGCAGTACTTC
TRBV19	TRBD2	NA	15	TRBJ2-1	CASSITSGGISGQFF	TGTGCCAGTAGTATAACTAGCGGGGGGATATCGGGACAGTTCTTC
TRBV5-1	TRBD2	NA	15	TRBJ2-5	CASSPSSGRVQTQYF	TGCGCCAGCAGCCCCTCATCCGGGAGGGTGCAGACCCAGTACTTC
TRBV28	NA	NA	16	TRBJ1-4	CASSLGDSQDDEKLFF	TGTGCCAGCAGTTTGGGGGACTCCCAGGACGATGAAAAACTGTTTTTT
TRBV27	NA	NA	15	TRBJ1-4	CASSLWAGVGEKLFF	TGTGCCAGCAGTTTATGGGCAGGGGTTGGCGAAAAACTGTTTTTT
TRBV9	NA	NA	13	TRBJ1-1	CASSQRGGTEAFF	TGTGCCAGCAGCCAGCGGGGCGGGACTGAAGCTTTCTTT
TRBV7-9	TRBD1	NA	16	TRBJ1-2	CASSLRYGDRGYGYTF	TGTGCCAGCAGCTTGAGGTATGGGGACAGGGGATATGGCTACACCTTC
TRBV19	NA	NA	11	TRBJ2-1	CASRTRDEQFF	TGTGCCAGCCGAACACGGGATGAGCAGTTCTTC
TRBV6-5	NA	few	12	TRBJ1-4	CASSYSNEKLFF	TGTGCCAGCAGTTATAGTAATGAAAAACTGTTTTTT
TRBV3-1/TRBV3-2	TRBD2	NA	15	TRBJ2-1	CASSQSSGGVGEQFF	TGTGCCAGCAGCCAATCCAGCGGGGGGGTTGGTGAGCAGTTCTTC
TRBV29-1	TRBD1	few	12	TRBJ1-2	CSITGDNYGYTF	TGCAGCATAACAGGGGACAACTATGGCTACACCTTC